Listed below are T cell receptor beta chains from one sample, sequenced in a study of shared clonotypes between healthy human individuals. TCRdb's copy holds only in-frame clones and misses some; the assay was immunoSEQ multiplex PCR. The data show over a million clones, 60% to 80% seen once. Source material: memory CD4+ T cells sorted from blood. The receptors were sampled from a man aged 18 to 35 in good health. The CDR3 runs from the conserved cysteine through the conserved F or W. Each record gives: J gene, V gene, CDR3 protein.

J: TRBJ2-7; V: TRBV7-2; CDR3: CASSLDRAVGEQYF
J: TRBJ2-2; V: TRBV18; CDR3: CASSGRDTTNTGELFF
J: TRBJ2-5; V: TRBV9; CDR3: CASSVGVGGVQETQYF
J: TRBJ1-6; V: TRBV25-1; CDR3: CASRETGVNSPLHF
J: TRBJ1-2; V: TRBV28; CDR3: CASSLSAGLEYGYTF
J: TRBJ2-7; V: TRBV18; CDR3: CASSMVTGGEQYF
J: TRBJ1-5; V: TRBV5-8; CDR3: CASSLSRDQPQHF
J: TRBJ1-5; V: TRBV7-2; CDR3: CASSWGSEGGNQPQHF
J: TRBJ2-7; V: TRBV29-1; CDR3: CSVGQTYEQYF
J: TRBJ1-5; V: TRBV29-1; CDR3: CSVATGVDQPQHF
J: TRBJ2-3; V: TRBV7-2; CDR3: CASSPRLAATSTDTQYF
J: TRBJ1-1; V: TRBV28; CDR3: CASSYEQVGMNTEAFF
J: TRBJ1-1; V: TRBV5-8; CDR3: CASSLDGGNTEAFF
J: TRBJ2-7; V: TRBV7-2; CDR3: CASSLARLAGVPYEQYF
J: TRBJ2-3; V: TRBV25-1; CDR3: CASSVVTDTQYF
J: TRBJ2-5; V: TRBV19; CDR3: CASSIWGTETQYF
J: TRBJ1-3; V: TRBV10-3; CDR3: CAIGTGVGNTIYF
J: TRBJ2-1; V: TRBV7-2; CDR3: CASSLVGGGTHRNEQFF
J: TRBJ2-1; V: TRBV30; CDR3: CAWTRGEPYNEQFF
J: TRBJ2-2; V: TRBV11-2; CDR3: CASSFRGGLKLFF
J: TRBJ1-3; V: TRBV5-6; CDR3: CASSTGTGSSGNTIYF
J: TRBJ2-5; V: TRBV28; CDR3: CASNGGHQETQYF
J: TRBJ1-5; V: TRBV5-6; CDR3: CASSLAGGGNQPQHF
J: TRBJ2-5; V: TRBV7-9; CDR3: CASSLATGQETQYF
J: TRBJ1-1; V: TRBV5-1; CDR3: CASSLDLGNTEAFF
J: TRBJ2-2; V: TRBV18; CDR3: CASSPLGPAQGYTGELFF
J: TRBJ2-2; V: TRBV5-6; CDR3: CASSWGTGRTGELFF
J: TRBJ1-5; V: TRBV18; CDR3: CASSPVQGRDQPQHF
J: TRBJ1-6; V: TRBV19; CDR3: CASRRDNSPLHF
J: TRBJ2-3; V: TRBV5-1; CDR3: CASSFSSLDTQYF
J: TRBJ2-1; V: TRBV7-6; CDR3: CASSLAPSGRDGEQFF
J: TRBJ1-2; V: TRBV30; CDR3: CAWSRLDYGYTF
J: TRBJ1-1; V: TRBV16; CDR3: CASSQAPGNTEAFF